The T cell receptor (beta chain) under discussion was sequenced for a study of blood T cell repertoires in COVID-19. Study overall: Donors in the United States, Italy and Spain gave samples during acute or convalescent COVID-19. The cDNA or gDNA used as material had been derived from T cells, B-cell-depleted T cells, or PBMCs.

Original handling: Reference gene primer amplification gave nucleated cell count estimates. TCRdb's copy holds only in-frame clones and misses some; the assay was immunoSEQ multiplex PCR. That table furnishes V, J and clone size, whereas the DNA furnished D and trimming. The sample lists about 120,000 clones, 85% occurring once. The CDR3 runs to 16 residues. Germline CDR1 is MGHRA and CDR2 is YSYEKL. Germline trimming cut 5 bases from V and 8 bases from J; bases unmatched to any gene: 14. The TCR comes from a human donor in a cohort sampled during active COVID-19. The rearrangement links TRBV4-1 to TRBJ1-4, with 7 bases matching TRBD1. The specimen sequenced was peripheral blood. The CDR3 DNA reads TGCGCCAGCAGCTCCGCCCGACAGGGTGGGCGGGAAAAACTGTTTTTT. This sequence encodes CASSSARQGGREKLFF.